This TCR beta chain stems from a study of identical twins. Findings and limits, study-wide: High-abundance cord blood beta clonotypes had fewer insertions; memory repertoires showed none. Partial confounding of zero-insertion analyses by invariant MAIT and iNKT cells was possible. Weaker excess twin sharing was observed in beta out-of-frame sequences.

Germline values: CDR1 MDHEN, CDR2 SYDVKM. J was trimmed by 4 bases and V by 5 bases; bases with no gene match: 2. The CDR3 sequence is 14 residues long. A universal primer site came from template switching; cDNA carried unique molecular identifiers. One entry per CDR3 protein results from TCRdb running MiXCR on the 5' RACE reads. This sample has 200,000 to 250,000 distinct CDR3 sequences; approximately 12% occur once, and the top ten carry 3.5% to 5%. This clonotype has a count of ten or more. What it binds is not known. The sample was also linked to a second study, of yellow fever vaccine responses in identical twins.

The chain links TRBV28 to TRBJ1-6; TRBD1 matches at 7 bases. The sample taken for sequencing was memory (CD45RO+) T cells sorted from blood. The source of this sequence is a woman aged 18-30 years in good health. CDR3 residues: CASSGDSYNSPLHF. DNA of the CDR3: TGTGCCAGCAGTGGGGACAGTTATAATTCACCCCTCCACTTT.